The 2 T cell receptor beta chains below all came from one sample that was sequenced in a study of cytomegalovirus exposure and HLA in healthy donors. The PCR was carried out with 60 Vbeta primers and 13 Jbeta primers. Here immunoSEQ multiplex PCR was the method, and the copy in TCRdb shows in-frame clones only, minus some. The sample has fewer than 200,000 clones, roughly 80% seen once; the top ten hold roughly 3.1%. The specimen sequenced was PBMCs. The receptors were sampled from a man aged 35-49 years in good health and CMV-seropositive.

Only a few counts were recorded for this clone. The gene calls are TRBV10-3 and TRBJ2-7; no firm D call. V shed 10 bases and J shed 5 bases, with 6 bases lying between them. The CDR3 totals 9 residues. From germline, CDR1 is ENHRY and CDR2 SYGVKD. CDR3 protein: CATNNEQYF. In nucleotides, the CDR3 is TGTGCCACTAATAACGAGCAGTACTTC.

The rearrangement joins TRBV25-1 to TRBJ1-2, with D possibly TRBD1 on 5 matching bases. The V gene's germline CDR1 is MGHDK and CDR2 SYGVNS. This CDR3 is 15 amino acids long. V lost 3 bases and J lost 5, with 16 bases in between. CDR3 loop: CASSDGGARGYGYTF. The DNA for the CDR3 is TGTGCCAGCAGTGACGGTGGGGCACGTGGGTATGGCTACACCTTC.